Shown below are 22 T cell receptor beta chains from a single sample sequenced in a study of shared clonotypes between healthy human individuals. The table came from immunoSEQ multiplex PCR; TCRdb's copy has only in-frame clones and leaves some out. The profile shows 2 million to 3 million clones, about 92% of them singletons. Material for sequencing was naive CD4+ T cells sorted from blood. Specified subset: CD45RA+ positively selected. These receptor sequences come from a man aged 18-30 years in good health.

A single count supports this clone. The chain recombines TRBV18 with TRBJ2-4; a weak D match, TRBD1 (6 bases). This CDR3 has 15 residues. The ends were cut back, 3 bases at V and 4 bases at J, with 13 bases in the middle. CDR1 is KGHSH and CDR2 is LQKENI in the germline V gene. The CDR3 protein is CASSPTRDIKNIQYF. DNA for the CDR3: TGTGCCAGCTCACCCACCAGGGACATTAAAAACATTCAGTACTTC.

This chain links TRBV6-1 with TRBJ2-5; the match to TRBD1 covers 7 bases. V gave up 6 bases and J gave up 5 bases; unmatched junction bases: 9. Germline assignment: CDR1 MNHNS and CDR2 SASEGT. This CDR3 has 14 amino acids. The CDR3 is CASRIQGYTETQYF. The CDR3 region has the DNA TGTGCCAGCAGAATACAGGGGTATACGGAGACCCAGTACTTC.

This chain connects TRBV5-1 to TRBJ2-2; TRBD2 matches 7 bases. There are 15 residues in the CDR3. The V gene's germline CDR1 is SGHRS and CDR2 YFSETQ. Trimming cost V 4 bases and J 5 bases; bases outside gene matches: 8. The CDR3 coding sequence is TGCGCCAGCAGCGTCCGACTAGCAAGTACCGGGGAGCTGTTTTTT. Translation gives CASSVRLASTGELFF.

This clone was counted a single time. The chain joins TRBV4-3 to TRBJ1-5; 9 bases map to TRBD1. CDR1 is LGHNA and CDR2 is YSLEER in the germline V gene. The CDR3 extends over 14 amino acids. V shed 4 bases and J 6 bases; nucleotides not matched to a gene: 4. The CDR3 DNA follows: TGCGCCAGCAGCCTAGACAGGGGGGGTCAGCCCCAGCATTTT. Protein product: CASSLDRGGQPQHF.

The CDR3 loop is CASRGSGSYEQYF. The CDR3 region has the DNA TGTGCCAGCAGGGGTAGCGGGAGCTACGAGCAGTACTTC. This rearrangement joins TRBV27 to TRBJ2-7; 9 bases match TRBD2. Germline loops: CDR1 MNHEY, CDR2 SMNVEV (reference sequence). The CDR3 has 13 residues. V gave up 6 bases and J gave up 3 bases; unmatched junction bases: 3.

This clone was picked up one time. The CDR3 region is CASSGMMGLAGAYYNEQFF. The DNA for the CDR3 is TGTGCCAGTAGTGGGATGATGGGACTAGCGGGAGCCTACTACAATGAGCAGTTCTTC. The chain carries TRBV19 and TRBJ2-1; 14 bases line up with TRBD2. V lost 5 bases to trimming and J lost 3 bases; unmatched junction nucleotides: 12. From germline, CDR1 is LNHDA and CDR2 SQIVND (reference sequence). This CDR3 comprises 19 residues. Full variable domain (remainder filled in from reference TRBV19 and TRBJ2-1): DGGITQSPKYLFRKEGQNVTLSCEQNLNHDAMYWYRQDPGQGLRLIYYSQIVNDFQKGDIAEGYSVSREKKESFPLTVTSAQKNPTAFYLCASSGMMGLAGAYYNEQFFGPGTRLTVL.

The CDR3 here is CASSLGGGASGEQYF. DNA of the CDR3: TGCGCCAGCAGCTTAGGTGGGGGCGCATCGGGGGAGCAGTACTTC. The rearrangement links TRBV5-1 to TRBJ2-7; TRBD1 is a possible D gene (6 bases). The CDR3 contains 15 residues. Trimming took 2 bases from V and 7 from J, leaving 19 bases between them. CDR1 is SGHRS, CDR2 YFSETQ, per germline.

The chain couples TRBV27 to TRBJ2-7; D possibly uses TRBD1 or TRBD2 (7 bases each). The CDR3 covers 15 residues. Deletions cut 5 bases from V and 0 bases from J, with 14 bases between. Per the germline V gene, CDR1 is MNHEY and CDR2 is SMNVEV (reference sequence). The CDR3 DNA reads TGTGCCAGCAGTCCCCCAGGGGGGGGCTCCTACGAGCAGTACTTC. This codes for CASSPPGGGSYEQYF.

The chain has TRBV9 and TRBJ2-1, with D tentatively TRBD1 (6 bases). V was pared by 2 bases and J by 8 bases, with 23 bases between. This CDR3 has 17 residues. CDR1 SGDLS and CDR2 YYNGEE come from the germline V gene. The CDR3 DNA sequence: TGTGCCAGCAGCGTTTCCTTTGGAACAGGGTTTTGGGATGAGCAGTTCTTC. Encoded protein: CASSVSFGTGFWDEQFF.

Turning to this clone: Different DNA sequences within this sample yield the same CDR3. The genes are TRBV7-2 and TRBJ2-7, with 7 positions matching TRBD2. Trimming took 0 bases from V and 0 from J; bases not matched to a gene: 2. Germline loops: CDR1 SGHTA, CDR2 FQGNSA. The CDR3 spans 15 residues. The CDR3 region is CASSLAGGISYEQYF. In DNA, the CDR3 is TGTGCCAGCAGCTTAGCGGGGGGGATCTCCTACGAGCAGTACTTC.

The chain uses TRBV12-5 and TRBJ1-5; D might be TRBD1 (5 bases). The CDR3 is 14 residues long. Germline V gives CDR1 LGHNT, CDR2 FRNRAP. Trimming removed 7 bases from V and 4 bases from J, with 14 bases in between. This CDR3 is CASAEAEGNQPQHF. CDR3 sequence (DNA): TGTGCTAGTGCGGAGGCGGAGGGGAATCAGCCCCAGCATTTT.

About this clone itself: In the same sample, other DNA sequences code for this CDR3. The chain links TRBV5-1 to TRBJ2-5, with a weak D call TRBD2 (6 bases). Germline V CDR1 and CDR2: SGHRS, YFSETQ. V was pared by 1 base and J by 4 bases, with 14 bases between. There are 15 residues in the CDR3. In nucleotides, the CDR3 is TGCGCCAGCAGCTTGAGCGGCGGGGCCGGAGAGACCCAGTACTTC. It codes for CASSLSGGAGETQYF.

J is TRBJ1-2 and V is TRBV6-6; TRBD1 matches at 9 bases. Germline V gene lookup returns CDR1 MNHNY and CDR2 SVGAGI (reference sequence). This CDR3 contains 16 residues. Trimming cost V 6 bases and J 4 bases; bases outside gene matches: 12. The CDR3: CASRTPRTGVGYGYTF. For the CDR3, the DNA is TGTGCCAGCAGAACACCAAGGACAGGGGTGGGCTATGGCTACACCTTC.

This sequence joins TRBV10-3 and TRBJ2-3; unclear D gene. This CDR3 is built from 17 residues. V lost 3 bases and J lost 0, with 16 bases in between. CDR1 and CDR2 from the germline V gene are ENHRY and SYGVKD. DNA for the CDR3: TGTGCCATCAGTGATTTAATAGTTACAGCTAGCACAGATACGCAGTATTTT. Amino acid sequence: CAISDLIVTASTDTQYF.

The chain joins TRBV5-5 to TRBJ2-2; D is ambiguous. Germline V gives CDR1 SGHKS, CDR2 YYEKEE (reference sequence). Trimming shortened V by 2 bases and J by 4 bases, and 12 bases separated the two germline ends. The CDR3 loop spans 15 amino acids. CDR3 DNA: TGTGCCAGCAGCTTTGGCCCACGGGCCACCGGGGAGCTGTTTTTT. As protein: CASSFGPRATGELFF.

The chain employs TRBV10-3 and TRBJ2-7; no reliable D call. The CDR3 length is 13 residues. Germline V gene data show CDR1 as ENHRY and CDR2 as SYGVKD. V was cut by 4 bases and J by 4 bases, with 11 bases left in between. The CDR3 loop reads CAISGSEVYEQYF. CDR3 nucleotides: TGTGCCATCAGTGGAAGCGAGGTTTACGAGCAGTACTTC.

The chain uses TRBV12-5 and TRBJ2-1; D remains unclear. The germline V gene encodes CDR1 LGHNT and CDR2 FRNRAP. This CDR3 has 13 amino acids. V lost 5 bases to trimming and J lost 7 bases, with 12 bases between them. Here the CDR3 DNA reads TGTGCTAGTGGTACCGGACCGATGAATGAGCAGTTCTTC. Residues: CASGTGPMNEQFF.

Here the CDR3 DNA reads TGTGCCAGCTCGCCATCCGGGGCAGCGAACACTGAAGCTTTCTTT. Translation: CASSPSGAANTEAFF. The chain employs TRBV18 and TRBJ1-1; perhaps TRBD1 as D (5 bases). Germline CDR1 KGHSH, CDR2 LQKENI. This CDR3 region has 15 residues. V shed 6 bases and J shed 1 base, with 15 bases lying between them.

The chain is built from TRBV6-5 and TRBJ2-3; TRBD1 matches 8 bases. V was pared by 6 bases and J by 0 bases, with 5 bases of the junction left unmatched. The CDR3 sequence is 15 residues long. Germline lookup yields CDR1 MNHEY and CDR2 SVGAGI. The CDR3 region has the DNA TGTGCCAGCAGGCGATGGACAGGGAGCACAGATACGCAGTATTTT. Protein sequence: CASRRWTGSTDTQYF.

This chain connects TRBV7-9 to TRBJ1-1; D call uncertain. This CDR3 region has 13 residues. Trimming cost V 2 bases and J 4 bases, with 8 bases left between them. Germline V CDR1 and CDR2: SEHNR, FQNEAQ (reference sequence). The CDR3 loop reads CASSLNSGTEAFF. CDR3 bases: TGTGCCAGCAGCTTAAATAGCGGCACTGAAGCTTTCTTT.

This clone was seen only a few times. This chain joins TRBV28 and TRBJ1-1; 8 bases align to TRBD1. Germline CDR1 is MDHEN and CDR2 is SYDVKM. V lost 3 bases and J lost 3; bases outside the gene matches: 6. CDR3 size: 15 residues. The CDR3 DNA reads TGTGCCAGCAGTTTCCGGGGCAGGGGGCACACTGAAGCTTTCTTT. It codes for CASSFRGRGHTEAFF.

The chain couples TRBV2 to TRBJ2-5; tentative D call: TRBD1 (6 bases). The DNA end is a closer match to TRBJ2-7, so the J assignment may be wrong. Per germline, CDR1 SNHLY and CDR2 FYNNEI. The CDR3 runs 14 residues. The CDR3: CASSTQAGAYEQYF. The CDR3 region has the DNA TGTGCCAGCAGCACGCAGGCAGGGGCTTACGAGCAGTACTTC.